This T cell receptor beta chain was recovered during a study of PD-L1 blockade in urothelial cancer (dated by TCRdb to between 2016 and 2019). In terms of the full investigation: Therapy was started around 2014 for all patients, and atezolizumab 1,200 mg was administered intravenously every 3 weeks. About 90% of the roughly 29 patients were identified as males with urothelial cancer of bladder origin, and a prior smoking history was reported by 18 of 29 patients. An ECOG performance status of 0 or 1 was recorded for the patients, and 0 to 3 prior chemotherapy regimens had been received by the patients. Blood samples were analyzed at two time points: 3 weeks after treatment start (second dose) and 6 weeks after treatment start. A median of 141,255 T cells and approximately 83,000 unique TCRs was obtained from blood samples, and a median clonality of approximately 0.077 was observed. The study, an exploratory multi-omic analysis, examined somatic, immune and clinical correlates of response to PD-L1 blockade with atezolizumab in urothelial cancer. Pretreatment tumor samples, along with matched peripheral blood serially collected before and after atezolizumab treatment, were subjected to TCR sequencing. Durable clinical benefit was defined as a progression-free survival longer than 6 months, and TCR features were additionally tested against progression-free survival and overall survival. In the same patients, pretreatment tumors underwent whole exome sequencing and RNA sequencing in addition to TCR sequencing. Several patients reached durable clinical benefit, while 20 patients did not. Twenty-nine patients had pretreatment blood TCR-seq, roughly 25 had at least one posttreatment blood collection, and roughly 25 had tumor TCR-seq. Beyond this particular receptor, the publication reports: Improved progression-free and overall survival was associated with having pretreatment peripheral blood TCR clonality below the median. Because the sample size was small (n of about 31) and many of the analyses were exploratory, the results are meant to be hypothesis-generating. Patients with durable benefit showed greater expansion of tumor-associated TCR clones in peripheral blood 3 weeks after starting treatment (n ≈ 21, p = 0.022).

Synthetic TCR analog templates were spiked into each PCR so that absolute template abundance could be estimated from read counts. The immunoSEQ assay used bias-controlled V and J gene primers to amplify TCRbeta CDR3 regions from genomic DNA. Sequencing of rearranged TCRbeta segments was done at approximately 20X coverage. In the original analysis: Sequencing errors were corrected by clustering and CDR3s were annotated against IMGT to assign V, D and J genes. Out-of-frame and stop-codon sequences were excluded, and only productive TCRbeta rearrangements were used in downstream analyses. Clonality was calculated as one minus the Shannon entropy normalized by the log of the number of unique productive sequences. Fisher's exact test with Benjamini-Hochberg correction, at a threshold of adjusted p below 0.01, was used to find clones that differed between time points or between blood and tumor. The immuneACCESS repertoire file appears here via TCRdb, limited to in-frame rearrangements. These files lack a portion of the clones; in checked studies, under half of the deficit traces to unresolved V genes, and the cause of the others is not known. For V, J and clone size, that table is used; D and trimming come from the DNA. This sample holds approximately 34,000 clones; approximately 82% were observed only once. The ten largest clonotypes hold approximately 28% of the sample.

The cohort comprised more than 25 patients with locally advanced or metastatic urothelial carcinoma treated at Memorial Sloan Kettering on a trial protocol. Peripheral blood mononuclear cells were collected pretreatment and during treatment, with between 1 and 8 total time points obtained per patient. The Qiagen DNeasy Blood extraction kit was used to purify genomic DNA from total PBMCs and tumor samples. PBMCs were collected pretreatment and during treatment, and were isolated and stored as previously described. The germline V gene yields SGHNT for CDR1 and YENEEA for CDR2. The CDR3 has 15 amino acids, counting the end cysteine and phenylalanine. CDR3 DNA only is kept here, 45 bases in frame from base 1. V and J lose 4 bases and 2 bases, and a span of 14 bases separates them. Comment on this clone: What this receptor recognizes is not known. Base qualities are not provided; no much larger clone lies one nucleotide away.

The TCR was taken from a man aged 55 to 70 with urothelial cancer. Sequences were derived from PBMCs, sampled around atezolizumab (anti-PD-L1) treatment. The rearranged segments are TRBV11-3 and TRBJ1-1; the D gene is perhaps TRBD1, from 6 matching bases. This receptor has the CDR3 CASSSTDSDNTEAFF. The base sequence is TGTGCCAGCAGCTCAACGGACAGCGACAACACTGAAGCTTTCTTT.